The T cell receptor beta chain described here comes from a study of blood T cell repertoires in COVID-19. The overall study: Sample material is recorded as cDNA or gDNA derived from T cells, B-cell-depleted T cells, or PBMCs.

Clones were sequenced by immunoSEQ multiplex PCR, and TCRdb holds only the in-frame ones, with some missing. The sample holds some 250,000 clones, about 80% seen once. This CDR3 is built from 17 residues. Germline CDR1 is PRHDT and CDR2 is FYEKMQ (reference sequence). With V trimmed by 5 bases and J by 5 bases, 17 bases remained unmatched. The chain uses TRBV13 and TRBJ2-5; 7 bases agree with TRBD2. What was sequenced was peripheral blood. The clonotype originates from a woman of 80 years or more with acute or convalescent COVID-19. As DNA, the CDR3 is TGTGCCAGCAGCCGTCGAAAGGCGGGAGAGGGGTGGGAGACCCAGTACTTC. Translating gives CASSRRKAGEGWETQYF.